This T cell receptor beta chain stems from a study of OX40 agonist ivuxolimab in advanced cancers. About the study: Patients enrolled in dose escalation were diagnosed with hepatocellular carcinoma, melanoma, renal cell or head and neck cancer. Enrollees could have had prior anti-PD-1, anti-PD-L1 or anti-CTLA-4 therapy, which more than 30% had received. Study-wide results and caveats: Several nonresponders also turned out to have low normalized T-cell clonal expansion.

Repertoires were generated with immunoSEQ multiplex PCR, while TCRdb's copy carries only in-frame clones and drops some. The repertoire holds about 33,000 clones, about four fifths seen once, with approximately 24% in the top ten. On this clone itself: What it binds is unknown.

The clonotype comes from an adult with an advanced solid tumor such as melanoma, head and neck, liver or kidney cancer. Sequences were derived from CD4+ or CD8+ T cells sorted from blood, sampled in a trial of the OX40 agonist ivuxolimab.

The CDR3 region has the DNA TGTGCCAGCAGCGTAGGATACTCTCGGGGTCGGAATGAAAAACTGTTTTTT. It is translated as CASSVGYSRGRNEKLFF. The V and J genes are TRBV9 and TRBJ1-4; D is uncertain. CDR1 and CDR2 from the germline V gene are SGDLS and YYNGEE. Trimming stripped 0 bases from V and 5 bases from J, with 17 bases between. This CDR3 has 17 amino acids.